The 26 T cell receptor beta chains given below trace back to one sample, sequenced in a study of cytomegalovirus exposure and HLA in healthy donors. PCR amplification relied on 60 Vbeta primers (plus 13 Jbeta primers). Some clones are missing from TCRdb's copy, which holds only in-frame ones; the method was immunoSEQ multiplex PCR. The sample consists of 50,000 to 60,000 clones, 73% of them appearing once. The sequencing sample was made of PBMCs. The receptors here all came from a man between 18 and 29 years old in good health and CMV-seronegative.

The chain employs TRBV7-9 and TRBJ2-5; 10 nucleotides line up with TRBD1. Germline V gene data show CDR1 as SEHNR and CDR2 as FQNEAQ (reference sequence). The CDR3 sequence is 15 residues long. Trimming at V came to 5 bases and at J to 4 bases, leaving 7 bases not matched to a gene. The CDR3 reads CASSPMDRGGETQYF. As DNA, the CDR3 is TGTGCCAGCAGCCCGATGGACAGGGGGGGAGAGACCCAGTACTTC.

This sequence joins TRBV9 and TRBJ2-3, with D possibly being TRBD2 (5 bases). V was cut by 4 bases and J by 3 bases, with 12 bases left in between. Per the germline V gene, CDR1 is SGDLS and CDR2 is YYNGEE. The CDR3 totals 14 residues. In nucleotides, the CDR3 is TGTGCCAGCAGCTCCACTAGGAGTACAGATACGCAGTATTTT. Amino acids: CASSSTRSTDTQYF.

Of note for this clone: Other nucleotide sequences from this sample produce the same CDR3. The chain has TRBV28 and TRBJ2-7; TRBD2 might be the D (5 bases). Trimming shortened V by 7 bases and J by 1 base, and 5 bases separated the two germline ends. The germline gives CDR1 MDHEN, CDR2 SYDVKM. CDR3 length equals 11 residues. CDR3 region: CASKRSYEQYF. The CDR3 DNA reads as TGTGCCAGCAAGCGGTCCTACGAGCAGTACTTC. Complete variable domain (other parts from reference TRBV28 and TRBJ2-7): DVKVTQSSRYLVKRTGEKVFLECVQDMDHENMFWYRQDPGLGLRLIYFSYDVKMKEKGDIPEGYSVSREKKERFSLILESASTNQTSMYLCASKRSYEQYFGPGTRLTVT.

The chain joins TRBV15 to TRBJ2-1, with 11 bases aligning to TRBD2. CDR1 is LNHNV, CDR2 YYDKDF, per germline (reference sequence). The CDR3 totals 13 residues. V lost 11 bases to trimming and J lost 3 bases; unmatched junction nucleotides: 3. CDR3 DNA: TGTGCCTCAGGGACTAGCGGCTACAATGAGCAGTTCTTC. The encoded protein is CASGTSGYNEQFF. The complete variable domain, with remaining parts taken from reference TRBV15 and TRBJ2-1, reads DAMVIQNPRYQVTQFGKPVTLSCSQTLNHNVMYWYQQKSSQAPKLLFHYYDKDFNNEADTPDNFQSRRPNTSFCFLDIRSPGLGDTAMYLCASGTSGYNEQFFGPGTRLTVL.

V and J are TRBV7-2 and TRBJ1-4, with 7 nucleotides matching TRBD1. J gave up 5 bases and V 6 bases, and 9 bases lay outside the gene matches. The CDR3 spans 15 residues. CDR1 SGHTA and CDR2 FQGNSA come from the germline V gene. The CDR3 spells CASSFDRATNEKLFF. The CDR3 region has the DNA TGTGCCAGCAGTTTTGACAGGGCCACAAATGAAAAACTGTTTTTT.

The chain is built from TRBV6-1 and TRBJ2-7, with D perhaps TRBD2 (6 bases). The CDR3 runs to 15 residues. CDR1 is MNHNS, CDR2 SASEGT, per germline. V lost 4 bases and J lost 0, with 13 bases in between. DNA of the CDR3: TGTGCCAGCAGTGTTCGCGGGACGGTCTCCTACGAGCAGTACTTC. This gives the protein CASSVRGTVSYEQYF.

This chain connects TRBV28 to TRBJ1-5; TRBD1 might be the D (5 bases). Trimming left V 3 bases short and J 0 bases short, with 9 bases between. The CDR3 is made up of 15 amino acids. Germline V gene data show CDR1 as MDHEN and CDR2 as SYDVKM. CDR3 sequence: CASSFRDYSNQPQHF. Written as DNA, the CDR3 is TGTGCCAGCAGTTTCCGGGACTATAGCAATCAGCCCCAGCATTTT.

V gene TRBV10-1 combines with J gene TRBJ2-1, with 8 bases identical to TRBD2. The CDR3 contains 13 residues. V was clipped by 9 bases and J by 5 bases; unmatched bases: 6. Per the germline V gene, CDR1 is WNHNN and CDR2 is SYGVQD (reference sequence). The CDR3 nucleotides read TGCGCCAGTTCGACTAGCGTTAACAATGAGCAGTTCTTC. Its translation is CASSTSVNNEQFF.

The CDR3 DNA sequence: TGTGCCAGCAGTTTCCCCAATAGCAATCAGCCCCAGCATTTT. Its protein product is CASSFPNSNQPQHF. This rearrangement joins TRBV28 to TRBJ1-5; unclear D gene. Trimming took 3 bases from V and 0 from J, leaving 6 bases between them. The CDR3 spans 14 residues. Germline V gene sequence: CDR1 MDHEN, CDR2 SYDVKM.

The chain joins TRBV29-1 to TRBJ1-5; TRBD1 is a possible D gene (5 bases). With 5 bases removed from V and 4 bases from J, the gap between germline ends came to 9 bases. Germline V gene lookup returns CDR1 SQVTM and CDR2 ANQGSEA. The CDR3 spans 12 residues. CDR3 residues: CSVKGANQPQHF. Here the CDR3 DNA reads TGCAGCGTTAAAGGGGCTAATCAGCCCCAGCATTTT.

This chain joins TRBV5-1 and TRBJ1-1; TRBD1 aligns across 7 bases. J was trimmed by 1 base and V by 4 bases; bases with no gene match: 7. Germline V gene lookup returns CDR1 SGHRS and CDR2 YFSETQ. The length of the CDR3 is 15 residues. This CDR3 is CASSGTGQPNTEAFF. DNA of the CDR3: TGCGCCAGCAGCGGAACGGGACAGCCGAACACTGAAGCTTTCTTT.

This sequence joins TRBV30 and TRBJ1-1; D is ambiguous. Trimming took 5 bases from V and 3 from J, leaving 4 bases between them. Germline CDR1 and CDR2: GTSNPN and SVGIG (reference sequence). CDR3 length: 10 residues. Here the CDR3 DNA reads TGTGCCTGGTCGGACACTGAAGCTTTCTTT. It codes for CAWSDTEAFF.

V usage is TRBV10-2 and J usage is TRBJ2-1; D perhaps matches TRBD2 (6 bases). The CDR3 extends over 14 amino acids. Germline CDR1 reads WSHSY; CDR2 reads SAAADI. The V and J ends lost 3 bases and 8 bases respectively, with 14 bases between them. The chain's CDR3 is CASSESRGSDEQFF. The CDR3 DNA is TGCGCCAGCAGTGAAAGTCGGGGGTCCGATGAGCAGTTCTTC.

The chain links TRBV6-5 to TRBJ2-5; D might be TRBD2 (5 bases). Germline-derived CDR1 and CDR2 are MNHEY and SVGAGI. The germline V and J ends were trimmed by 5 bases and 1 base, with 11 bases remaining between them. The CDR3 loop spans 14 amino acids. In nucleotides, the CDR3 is TGTGCCAGCAGTACTAGGCAGCTCCAAGAGACCCAGTACTTC. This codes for CASSTRQLQETQYF.

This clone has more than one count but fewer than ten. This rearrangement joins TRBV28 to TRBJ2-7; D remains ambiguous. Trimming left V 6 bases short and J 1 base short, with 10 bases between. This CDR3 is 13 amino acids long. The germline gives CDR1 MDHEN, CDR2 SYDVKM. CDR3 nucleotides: TGTGCCAGCAGGTCAGGCTTATCCTACGAGCAGTACTTC. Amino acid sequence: CASRSGLSYEQYF. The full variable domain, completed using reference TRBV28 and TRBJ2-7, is DVKVTQSSRYLVKRTGEKVFLECVQDMDHENMFWYRQDPGLGLRLIYFSYDVKMKEKGDIPEGYSVSREKKERFSLILESASTNQTSMYLCASRSGLSYEQYFGPGTRLTVT.

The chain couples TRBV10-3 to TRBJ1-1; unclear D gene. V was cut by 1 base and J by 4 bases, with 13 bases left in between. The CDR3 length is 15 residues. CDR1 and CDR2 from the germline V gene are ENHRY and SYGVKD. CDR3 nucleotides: TGTGCCATCAGTGAGTGGGCCAATGGAAGCACTGAAGCTTTCTTT. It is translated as CAISEWANGSTEAFF.

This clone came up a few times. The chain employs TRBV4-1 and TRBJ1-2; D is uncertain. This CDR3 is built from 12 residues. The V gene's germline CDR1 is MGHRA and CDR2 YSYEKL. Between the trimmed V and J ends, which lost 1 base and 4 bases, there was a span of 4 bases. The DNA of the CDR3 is TGCGCCAGCAGCCAAGGGGCCTATGGCTACACCTTC. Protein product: CASSQGAYGYTF.

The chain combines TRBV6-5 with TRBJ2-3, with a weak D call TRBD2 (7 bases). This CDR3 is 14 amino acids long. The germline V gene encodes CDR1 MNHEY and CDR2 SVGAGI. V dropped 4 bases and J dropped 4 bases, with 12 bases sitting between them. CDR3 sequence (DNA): TGTGCCAGCAGTTTTACAGGGAGGGCAGATACGCAGTATTTT. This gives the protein CASSFTGRADTQYF.

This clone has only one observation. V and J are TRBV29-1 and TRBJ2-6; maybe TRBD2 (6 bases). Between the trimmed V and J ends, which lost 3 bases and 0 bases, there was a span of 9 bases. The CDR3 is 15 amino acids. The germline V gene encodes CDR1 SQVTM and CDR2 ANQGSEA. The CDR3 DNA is TGCAGCGTTGAGGCGGGAAACTCTGGGGCCAACGTCCTGACTTTC. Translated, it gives CSVEAGNSGANVLTF.

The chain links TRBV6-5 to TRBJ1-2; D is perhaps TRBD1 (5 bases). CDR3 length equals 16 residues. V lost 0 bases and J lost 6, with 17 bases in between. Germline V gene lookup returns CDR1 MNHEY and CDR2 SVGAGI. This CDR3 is CASSYSGFEGTHGYTF. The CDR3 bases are TGTGCCAGCAGTTACTCCGGTTTTGAGGGGACTCATGGCTACACCTTC.

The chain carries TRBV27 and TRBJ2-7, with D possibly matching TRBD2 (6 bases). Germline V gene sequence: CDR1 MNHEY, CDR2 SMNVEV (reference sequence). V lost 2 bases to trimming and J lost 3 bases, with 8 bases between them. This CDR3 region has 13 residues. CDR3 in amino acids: CASSLGRGYEQYF. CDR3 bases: TGTGCCAGCAGTTTAGGGCGGGGCTACGAGCAGTACTTC.

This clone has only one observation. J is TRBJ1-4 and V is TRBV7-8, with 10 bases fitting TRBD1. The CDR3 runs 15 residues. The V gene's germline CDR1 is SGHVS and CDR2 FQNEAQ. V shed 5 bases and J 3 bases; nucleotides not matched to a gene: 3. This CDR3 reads CASSAGQGSNEKLFF. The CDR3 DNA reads TGTGCCAGCAGCGCGGGACAGGGGTCTAATGAAAAACTGTTTTTT.

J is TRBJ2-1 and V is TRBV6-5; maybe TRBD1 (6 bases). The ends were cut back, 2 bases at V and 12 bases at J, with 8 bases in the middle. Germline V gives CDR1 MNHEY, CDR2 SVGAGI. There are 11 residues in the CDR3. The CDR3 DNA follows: TGTGCCAGCAGTTACCAGGGGACGCAGTTCTTC. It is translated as CASSYQGTQFF.

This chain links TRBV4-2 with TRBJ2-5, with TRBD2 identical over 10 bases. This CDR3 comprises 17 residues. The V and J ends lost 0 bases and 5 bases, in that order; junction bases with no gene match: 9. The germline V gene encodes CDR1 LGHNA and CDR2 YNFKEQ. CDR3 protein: CASSQDGAGGPGETQYF. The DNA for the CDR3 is TGTGCCAGCAGCCAAGATGGAGCGGGAGGGCCGGGGGAGACCCAGTACTTC.

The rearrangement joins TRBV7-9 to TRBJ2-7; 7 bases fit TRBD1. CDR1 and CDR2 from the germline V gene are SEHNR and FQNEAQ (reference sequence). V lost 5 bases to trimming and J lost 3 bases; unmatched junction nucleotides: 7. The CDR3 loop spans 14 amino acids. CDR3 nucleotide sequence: TGTGCCAGCAGCGTCAGGGACAGTAACTACGAGCAGTACTTC. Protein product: CASSVRDSNYEQYF.

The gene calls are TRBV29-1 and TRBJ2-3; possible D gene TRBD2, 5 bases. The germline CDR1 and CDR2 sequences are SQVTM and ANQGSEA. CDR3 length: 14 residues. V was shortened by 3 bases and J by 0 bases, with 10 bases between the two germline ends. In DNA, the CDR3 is TGCAGCGTTGAGGTCGCTAGCAGCACAGATACGCAGTATTTT. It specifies CSVEVASSTDTQYF.